This T cell receptor beta chain was documented in a study of blood T cell repertoires in COVID-19. Turning to the study itself: Some COVID-19 samples were acute and others convalescent; all came from the United States, Italy and Spain. PBMCs, B-cell-depleted T cells, or T cells provided the cDNA or gDNA that made up the material.

Germline CDR1 is LGHNT and CDR2 is FRNRAP. The CDR3 totals 13 residues. V was cut by 7 bases and J by 4 bases, with 13 bases left in between. Cohorts were determined from participant-reported clinical history. Some clones are missing from TCRdb's copy, which holds only in-frame ones; the method was immunoSEQ multiplex PCR. The sample lists 300,000 to 450,000 clones; around 87% were seen once. Sequenced material: PBMCs or T cells enriched from blood (not recorded which). The sequence derives from a man under 40 who had recovered from COVID-19. V usage is TRBV12-5 and J usage is TRBJ1-1; D unresolved. The CDR3 protein is CASANEGGTEAFF. In DNA form, the CDR3 reads TGTGCTAGTGCCAACGAGGGCGGCACTGAAGCTTTCTTT.